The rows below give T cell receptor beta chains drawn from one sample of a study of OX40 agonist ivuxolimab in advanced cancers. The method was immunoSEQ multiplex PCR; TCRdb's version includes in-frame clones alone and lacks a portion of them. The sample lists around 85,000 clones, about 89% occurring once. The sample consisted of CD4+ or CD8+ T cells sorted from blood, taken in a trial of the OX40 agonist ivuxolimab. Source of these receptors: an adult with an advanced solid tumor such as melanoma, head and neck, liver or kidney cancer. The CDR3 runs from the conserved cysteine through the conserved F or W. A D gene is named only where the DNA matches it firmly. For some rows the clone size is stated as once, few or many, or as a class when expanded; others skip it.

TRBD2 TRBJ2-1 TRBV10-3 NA TGTGCCATCAGTGAGCTATGGACTAGCGGGAGCTACAATGAGCAGTTCTTC CAISELWTSGSYNEQFF
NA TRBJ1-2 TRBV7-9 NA TGTGCCAGCAGCGATTCGGAGGAGGAATCCCTCCGTGGCTACACCTTC CASSDSEEESLRGYTF
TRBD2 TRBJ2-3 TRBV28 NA TGTGCCAGCAGTTTGCCTTCTAGCGGGGGGGCGGCAGATACGCAGTATTTT CASSLPSSGGAADTQYF
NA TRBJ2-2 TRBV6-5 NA TGTGCCAGCAGTCCTATCACCGGGGAGCTGTTTTTT CASSPITGELFF
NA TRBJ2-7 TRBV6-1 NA TGTGCCAGCGATGAGTCGGGGGTCTCCTACGAGCAGTACTTC CASDESGVSYEQYF
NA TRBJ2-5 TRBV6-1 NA TGTGCCAGCAGTGCCCTCGGGGAGACCCAGTACTTC CASSALGETQYF
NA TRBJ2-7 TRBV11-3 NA TGTGCCAGCAGCTTCGGACACGGTTTTGAGCAGTACTTC CASSFGHGFEQYF
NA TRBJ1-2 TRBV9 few TGTGCCAGCAGCGTAGAAGTGGACTATGGCTACACCTTC CASSVEVDYGYTF
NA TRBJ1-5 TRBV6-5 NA TGTGCCAGCAGTAAACAGGGTACTTATCAGCCCCAGCATTTT CASSKQGTYQPQHF
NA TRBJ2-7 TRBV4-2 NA TGTGCCAGCAGCCAATATAACTACGAGCAGTACTTC CASSQYNYEQYF
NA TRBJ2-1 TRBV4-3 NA TGCGCCAGCAGCCAAGGGGCGGGACACCTCCGCGGGGAGCAGTTCTTC CASSQGAGHLRGEQFF
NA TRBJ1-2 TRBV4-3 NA TGCGCCAGCAGCCAAGGGCACAGGGAAGTTTATGGCTACACCTTC CASSQGHREVYGYTF
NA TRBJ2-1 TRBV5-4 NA TGTGCCAGCAGCTTGGGGACTGCAGAGCAGTTCTTC CASSLGTAEQFF
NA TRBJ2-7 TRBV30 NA TGTGCCTGGGACGGCTACGAGCAGTACTTC CAWDGYEQYF
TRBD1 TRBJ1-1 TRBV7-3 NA TGTGCCAGCAGCTCCGCCCCGGGGGACAGGAGCATAGTCTTT CASSSAPGDRSIVF
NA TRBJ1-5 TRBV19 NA TGTGCCAGTAGTACCGAACAGCTCTATAGCAATCAGCCCCAGCATTTT CASSTEQLYSNQPQHF
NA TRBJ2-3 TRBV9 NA TGTGCCAGCAGCTTCCACACGGGGGCCGGGAGGAACACAGATACGCAGTATTTT CASSFHTGAGRNTDTQYF
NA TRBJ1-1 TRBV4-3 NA TGCGCCAGCAGCCAAGATGGACCGATCACTGAAGCTTTCTTT CASSQDGPITEAFF
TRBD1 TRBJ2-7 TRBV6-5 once TGTGCCAGCAGTTACTGGGACAGGGGATCTGGAGAGCAGTACTTC CASSYWDRGSGEQYF
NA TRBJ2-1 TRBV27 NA TGTGCCAGCAGCTTAAGGAATCAGGAGCAGTTCTTC CASSLRNQEQFF
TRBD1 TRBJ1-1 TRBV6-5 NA TGTGCCAGCAGTTACCAACAGGGGTTCGTTACTGAAGCTTTCTTT CASSYQQGFVTEAFF
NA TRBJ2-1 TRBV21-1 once TGTGCCAGCAGCAAACATGCCGGCCCTTTCGAGCAGTTCTTC CASSKHAGPFEQFF
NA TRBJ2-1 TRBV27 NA TGTGCCAGCAGTTTGGGACCGGGGACATACAATGAGCAGTTCTTC CASSLGPGTYNEQFF
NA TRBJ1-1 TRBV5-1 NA TGCGCCAGCAGACGGGGCACTGAAGCTTTCTTT CASRRGTEAFF
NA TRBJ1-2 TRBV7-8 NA TGTGCCAGCAGCGGATCGGGGGGGCTAGGCTATGGCTACACCTTC CASSGSGGLGYGYTF
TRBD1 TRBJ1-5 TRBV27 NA TGTGCCAGCAGCTCAGGGGGCGGAAATCAGCCCCAGCATTTT CASSSGGGNQPQHF
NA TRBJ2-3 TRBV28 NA TGTGCCAGCTCTCGGGCAGGAGACACAGATACGCAGTATTTT CASSRAGDTDTQYF
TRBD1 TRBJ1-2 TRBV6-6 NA TGTGCCAGCATAAAGGGACAGGGGGCGATAAGCTACACCTTC CASIKGQGAISYTF
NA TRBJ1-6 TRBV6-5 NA TGTGCCAGCAGTTGGGGGGCATACTCACCCCTCCACTTT CASSWGAYSPLHF
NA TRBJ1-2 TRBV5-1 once TGCGCCAGCAGCTTGGGCCAGGGAGCCCCCTATGGCTACACCTTC CASSLGQGAPYGYTF
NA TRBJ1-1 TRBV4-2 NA TGTGCCAGCAGCCAGGCGCCAACCAGGTCAGGGTTGGGTGAAGCTTTCTTT CASSQAPTRSGLGEAFF
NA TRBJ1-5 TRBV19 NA TGTGCCAGTAGTATAGGACCGGGACAAGCGCATCAGCCCCAGCATTTT CASSIGPGQAHQPQHF
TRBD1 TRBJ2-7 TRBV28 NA TGTGCCAGCCAGGGGACAGGGTTCTCCTACGAGCAGTACTTC CASQGTGFSYEQYF
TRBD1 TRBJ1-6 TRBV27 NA TGTGCCGGCAGTTTTACTACAGGGGCCCTCCACTTT CAGSFTTGALHF
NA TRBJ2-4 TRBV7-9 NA TGTGCCAGCAGCTTAGTCATGTCCAAAAACATTCAGTACTTC CASSLVMSKNIQYF
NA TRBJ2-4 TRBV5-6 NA TGTGCCAGCAGCCCCCTAGGGGGCAAAAACATTCAGTACTTC CASSPLGGKNIQYF
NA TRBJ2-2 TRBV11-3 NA TGTGCCAGCAGCTTAGAGAATGCCGGGGAGCTGTTTTTT CASSLENAGELFF
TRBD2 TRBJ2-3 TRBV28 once TGTGCCAGCAACGGGGCTAGCGGGAGTTGGGGCACAGATACGCAGTATTTT CASNGASGSWGTDTQYF
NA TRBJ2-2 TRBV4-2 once TGTGCCAGCAGCCAAGAAGCAACCAGCACCGGGGAGCTGTTTTTT CASSQEATSTGELFF
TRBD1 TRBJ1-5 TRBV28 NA TGTGCCAGCAGTTTCGTCGGACAGGGAAATCAGCCCCAGCATTTT CASSFVGQGNQPQHF
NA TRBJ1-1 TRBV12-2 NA TGTGCAAGTCGCTTAGAAGGGGGAGACTCTCTTGATTTCTTT CASRLEGGDSLDFF
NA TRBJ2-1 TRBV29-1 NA TGCAGCGTTGAAAATGAGCAGTTCTTC CSVENEQFF
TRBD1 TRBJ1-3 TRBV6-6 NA TGTGCCAGCAGTTTCGACAGGGTGTTAGGAAACACCATATATTTT CASSFDRVLGNTIYF
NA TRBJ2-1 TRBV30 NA TGTGCCTGGAGTGTACTCCATGAGCAGTTCTTC CAWSVLHEQFF
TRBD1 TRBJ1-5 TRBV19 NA TGTGCCACCGAAGAACAGGGGGCGGTGAATCAGCCCCAGCATTTT CATEEQGAVNQPQHF